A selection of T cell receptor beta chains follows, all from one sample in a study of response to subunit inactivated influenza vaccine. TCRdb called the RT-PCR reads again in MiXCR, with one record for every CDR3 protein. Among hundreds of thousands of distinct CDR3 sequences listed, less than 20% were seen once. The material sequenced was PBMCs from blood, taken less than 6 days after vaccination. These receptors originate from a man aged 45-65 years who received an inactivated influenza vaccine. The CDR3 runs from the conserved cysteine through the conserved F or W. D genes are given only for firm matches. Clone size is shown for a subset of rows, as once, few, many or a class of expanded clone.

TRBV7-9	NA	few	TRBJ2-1	CASSLAAPTAYNEQFF	TGTGCCAGCAGCTTAGCCGCCCCTACGGCCTACAATGAGCAGTTCTTC
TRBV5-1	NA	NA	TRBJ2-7	CASNHPRTDPENYEQYF	TGCGCCAGCAATCACCCACGGACAGATCCCGAGAACTACGAGCAGTACTTC
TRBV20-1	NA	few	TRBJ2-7	CSARTPTDYEQYF	TGCAGTGCTAGAACTCCCACCGACTACGAGCAGTACTTC
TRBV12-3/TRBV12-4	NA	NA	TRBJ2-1	CASRQGGENEQFF	TGTGCCAGCAGACAGGGTGGGGAAAATGAGCAGTTCTTC
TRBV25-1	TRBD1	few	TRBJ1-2	CASSVLGGEYGYTF	TGTGCCAGCAGTGTATTAGGGGGCGAGTATGGCTACACCTTC
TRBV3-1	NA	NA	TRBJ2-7	CASSPGGLGTADYEQYF	TGTGCCAGCAGCCCAGGCGGTTTGGGGACCGCTGACTACGAGCAGTACTTC
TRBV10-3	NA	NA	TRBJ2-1	CAIRAGGNEQFF	TGTGCCATCAGGGCAGGTGGGAATGAGCAGTTCTTC
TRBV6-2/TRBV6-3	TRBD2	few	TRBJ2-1	CASSYSVAGDVNEQFF	TGTGCCAGCAGTTACTCCGTAGCGGGGGACGTCAATGAGCAGTTCTTC
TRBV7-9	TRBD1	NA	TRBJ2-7	CASSLLRWGQSSYEQYF	TGTGCCAGCAGCTTACTCAGGTGGGGACAGAGCTCCTACGAGCAGTACTTC
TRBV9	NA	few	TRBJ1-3	CASSVASGVGNTIYF	TGTGCCAGCAGCGTAGCATCCGGGGTTGGAAACACCATATATTTT
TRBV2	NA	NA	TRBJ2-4	CASRGRLAKNIQYF	TGTGCCAGCAGGGGTCGGCTAGCCAAAAACATTCAGTACTTC
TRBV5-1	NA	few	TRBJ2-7	CASSLERGTYEQYF	TGCGCCAGCAGCTTGGAACGGGGCACCTACGAGCAGTACTTC
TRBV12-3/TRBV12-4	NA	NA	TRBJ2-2	CASSFWGPSTGELFF	TGTGCCAGCAGTTTCTGGGGGCCCTCCACCGGGGAGCTGTTTTTT
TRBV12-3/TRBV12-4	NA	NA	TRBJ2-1	CASSFYEDNRAEQFF	TGTGCCAGCAGTTTCTATGAGGACAACCGGGCTGAGCAGTTCTTC
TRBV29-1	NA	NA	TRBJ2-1	CSAHWTYNEQFF	TGCAGCGCACACTGGACCTACAATGAGCAGTTCTTC
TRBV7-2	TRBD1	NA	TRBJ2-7	CASSLTGGAEQYF	TGTGCCAGCAGCTTAACAGGGGGCGCCGAGCAGTACTTC
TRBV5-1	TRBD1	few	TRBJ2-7	CASSIATGAVEQYF	TGCGCCAGCAGCATAGCTACAGGGGCGGTCGAGCAGTACTTC
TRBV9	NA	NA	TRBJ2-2	CASSVPDFLEGRSTGELFF	TGTGCCAGCAGCGTACCCGATTTTTTGGAGGGCAGGAGCACCGGGGAGCTGTTTTTT
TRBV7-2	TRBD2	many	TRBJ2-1	CASSLVTSGVGYEQFF	TGTGCCAGCAGCTTAGTGACTAGCGGGGTGGGGTATGAGCAGTTCTTC
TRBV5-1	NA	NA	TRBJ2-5	CASSTGTTLVQETQYF	TGCGCCAGCAGCACAGGGACTACCTTGGTACAAGAGACCCAGTACTTC
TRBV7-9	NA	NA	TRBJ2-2	CASSPRGYRNTGELFF	TGTGCCAGCAGCCCGAGGGGTTACAGGAACACCGGGGAGCTGTTTTTT
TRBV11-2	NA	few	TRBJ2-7	CASSLDQRVTGYF	TGTGCCAGCAGCTTAGATCAGCGGGTCACGGGTTACTTC
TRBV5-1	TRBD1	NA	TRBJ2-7	CASSSINRGLDEQYF	TGCGCCAGCAGCTCGATCAACAGGGGGCTCGACGAGCAGTACTTC
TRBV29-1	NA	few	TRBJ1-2	CSVGLRQADGYTF	TGCAGCGTTGGACTGAGACAGGCGGATGGCTACACCTTC
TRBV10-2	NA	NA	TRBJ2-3	CASSDDRRRSADTQYF	TGCGCCAGCAGTGATGACCGAAGAAGGTCTGCAGATACGCAGTATTTT
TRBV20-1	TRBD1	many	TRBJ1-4	CSAYPRTGAEKLFF	TGCAGTGCTTACCCCCGGACAGGGGCGGAAAAACTGTTTTTT
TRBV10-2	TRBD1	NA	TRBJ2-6	CASSERQGYSGANVLTF	TGCGCCAGCAGTGAGAGACAGGGATACTCTGGGGCCAACGTCCTGACTTTC
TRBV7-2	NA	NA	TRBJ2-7	CASSIQGGMYEQYF	TGTGCCAGCAGCATACAGGGAGGGATGTACGAGCAGTACTTC
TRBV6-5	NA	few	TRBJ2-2	CASSYPGTARGTGELFF	TGTGCCAGCAGTTACCCCGGGACGGCACGAGGCACCGGGGAGCTGTTTTTT
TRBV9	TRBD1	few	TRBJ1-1	CASSVGQGAFATEAFF	TGTGCCAGCAGCGTAGGGCAGGGGGCGTTCGCCACTGAAGCTTTCTTT
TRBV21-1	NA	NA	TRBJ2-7	CASSKERRFYEQYF	TGTGCCAGCAGCAAAGAAAGGCGCTTCTACGAGCAGTACTTC
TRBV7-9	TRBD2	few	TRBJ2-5	CASSTQEWRGQETQYF	TGTGCCAGCAGCACACAGGAATGGCGGGGGCAAGAGACCCAGTACTTC
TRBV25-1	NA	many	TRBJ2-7	CASSESLSKPPYEQYF	TGTGCCAGCAGTGAATCCCTCAGTAAACCTCCCTACGAGCAGTACTTC
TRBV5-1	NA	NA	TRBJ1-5	CASSSQLGQPQHF	TGCGCCAGCAGCTCCCAATTGGGGCAGCCCCAGCATTTT
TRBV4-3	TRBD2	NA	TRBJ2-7	CASSQEPPTSGSSYEQYF	TGCGCCAGCAGCCAAGAACCCCCTACTAGCGGGAGCTCCTACGAGCAGTACTTC
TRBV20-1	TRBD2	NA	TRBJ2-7	CSARLAGGPFYEQYF	TGCAGTGCTAGGCTAGCGGGGGGGCCCTTCTACGAGCAGTACTTC
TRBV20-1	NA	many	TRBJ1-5	CSGGRLGQPQHF	TGCAGTGGTGGGAGACTGGGGCAGCCCCAGCATTTT
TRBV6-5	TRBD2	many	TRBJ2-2	CASSYSSTSGSVHGELFF	TGTGCCAGCAGTTACTCGTCGACTAGCGGGAGTGTACACGGGGAGCTGTTTTTT